A selection of T cell receptor beta chains follows, all from one sample in a study of blood T cell repertoires in COVID-19. Clones were read by immunoSEQ multiplex PCR, and TCRdb kept only the in-frame ones, dropping some. Of a few hundred thousand clones listed, approximately 88% are singletons. Source material: peripheral blood. These receptors all come from a human donor in a cohort sampled during active COVID-19. The CDR3 runs from the conserved cysteine through the conserved F or W. The D gene is left open where the match is weak. Not every row has a clone size; where given, it reads once, few, many or a size class.

j_call	clone_size	v_call	d_call	cdr3_nt	cdr3_aa
TRBJ2-7	NA	TRBV28	NA	TGTGCCAGCAGTTCCCCCTGGGGAGGAACCTACGAGCAGTACTTC	CASSSPWGGTYEQYF
TRBJ1-2	NA	TRBV2	NA	TGTGCCAGCAAGAGGGAGGGCGAGGCCTATGGCTACACCTTC	CASKREGEAYGYTF
TRBJ2-1	NA	TRBV19	TRBD2	TGTGCCAGTAGCCCTAGCGGGCCTTACAATGAGCAGTTCTTC	CASSPSGPYNEQFF
TRBJ2-1	NA	TRBV10-3	TRBD1	TGTGCCATCAGCGAGCCGGGGACAGGTGGTAATGAGCAGTTCTTC	CAISEPGTGGNEQFF
TRBJ2-1	NA	TRBV7-9	NA	TGTGCCAGCAGCCCACGACAGATCCCGTACAATGAGCAGTTCTTC	CASSPRQIPYNEQFF
TRBJ1-2	NA	TRBV6-2/TRBV6-3	TRBD1	TGTGCCAGCAGTTACCGGGACAGATCTAACTATGGCTACACCTTC	CASSYRDRSNYGYTF
TRBJ2-7	NA	TRBV18	TRBD1	TGTGCCAGCCAGGACAGGGGGCCCCCCTACGAGCAGTACTTC	CASQDRGPPYEQYF
TRBJ1-2	NA	TRBV13	TRBD1	TGTGCCAGCAGCTTCTACCGGGACAGACTCTATGGCTACACCTTC	CASSFYRDRLYGYTF
TRBJ1-2	NA	TRBV13	TRBD1	TGTGCCAGCAGCGCTTTTGGGGACAGGGGGTCGTGGGACTATGGCTACACCTTC	CASSAFGDRGSWDYGYTF
TRBJ1-6	NA	TRBV4-3	NA	TGCGCCAGCAGCCAAGTTGCAGCCACTAGGCCCTCTAATTCACCCCTCCACTTT	CASSQVAATRPSNSPLHF
TRBJ1-5	NA	TRBV6-2/TRBV6-3	NA	TGTGCCAGCAGTTACTTGGCGGGGGGGCCAAGATCTCGCAATCAGCCCCAGCATTTT	CASSYLAGGPRSRNQPQHF
TRBJ1-3	NA	TRBV6-2/TRBV6-3	NA	TGTGCCAGCAGCCCCGGACAGTACTCTGGAAACACCATATATTTT	CASSPGQYSGNTIYF
TRBJ2-5	NA	TRBV7-2	NA	TGTGCCAGCAGCCTACAGGTACAGGGACAAGAGACCCAGTACTTC	CASSLQVQGQETQYF
TRBJ2-7	NA	TRBV6-2/TRBV6-3	TRBD1	TGTGCCAGCAGTTACGGGACAGGGGTGCCCTACGAGCAGTACTTC	CASSYGTGVPYEQYF
TRBJ1-1	NA	TRBV19	TRBD1	TGTGCCAGTAGTATTACGGTCGACAGGGTCACTGAAGCTTTCTTT	CASSITVDRVTEAFF
TRBJ2-3	NA	TRBV5-1	TRBD2	TGCGCCAGCAGCTTGGGCCCGGCGGGGGATGGCACAGATACGCAGTATTTT	CASSLGPAGDGTDTQYF
TRBJ2-5	NA	TRBV3-1/TRBV3-2	TRBD1	TGTGCCAGCAGCCAAGGGAGAGGGGGCGAGCCTCGCAGGTTTGCCCAGTACTTC	CASSQGRGGEPRRFAQYF
TRBJ1-5	few	TRBV7-2	NA	TGTGCCAGCAGCGTCCCGGGGGGCTATCAGCCCCAGCATTTT	CASSVPGGYQPQHF
TRBJ1-1	NA	TRBV30	NA	TGTGCCTGGAGCGAACTTACCGGTGGCACTGAAGCTTTCTTT	CAWSELTGGTEAFF
TRBJ2-1	NA	TRBV16	TRBD1	TGTGCCAGCAGCCCCGGACAGGGCGGCAATGAGCAGTTCTTC	CASSPGQGGNEQFF
TRBJ2-7	NA	TRBV28	NA	TGTGCCAGCAGGGGCTCGATTCTCGAGCAGTACTTC	CASRGSILEQYF
TRBJ1-4	NA	TRBV3-1/TRBV3-2	NA	TGTGCCAGCAGCCCTCGGGGAGGGGATGAAAAACTGTTTTTT	CASSPRGGDEKLFF
TRBJ1-2	NA	TRBV27	TRBD1	TGTGCCAGCACAACCACAGGGGGCTATGGCTACACCTTC	CASTTTGGYGYTF
TRBJ2-7	NA	TRBV14	TRBD2	TGTGCCAGCAGCCAAGATTGGGGGACTAGCGGGAAGGACGAGCAGTACTTC	CASSQDWGTSGKDEQYF
TRBJ2-1	NA	TRBV7-9	TRBD1	TGTGCCAGCAGCTACGTCGGGACAGGATACAATGAGCAGTTCTTC	CASSYVGTGYNEQFF
TRBJ2-1	NA	TRBV24-1	NA	TGTGCCACCATGTTCAACAATGAGCAGTTCTTC	CATMFNNEQFF
TRBJ2-1	NA	TRBV7-9	TRBD2	TGTGCCAGCAGCCCACTAGCGGGAGACGCCGGTGAGCAGTTCTTC	CASSPLAGDAGEQFF
TRBJ2-2	NA	TRBV19	TRBD1	TGTGCCAGTAGTATTGGACAGGGAAGATGGAGCGGGGAGCTGTTTTTT	CASSIGQGRWSGELFF
TRBJ2-6	NA	TRBV28	NA	TGTGCCAGCACCAAGACAGACTTGTACTCTGGGGCCAACGTCCTGACTTTC	CASTKTDLYSGANVLTF
TRBJ2-7	NA	TRBV7-9	TRBD1	TGTGCCAGCAGCCAGGGAAGGGGGCGAGGGAGATACGAGCAGTACTTC	CASSQGRGRGRYEQYF
TRBJ2-7	NA	TRBV7-2	NA	TGTGCCAGCAGCCGTACAGGGGAGCAGTACTTC	CASSRTGEQYF
TRBJ2-2	NA	TRBV9	TRBD1	TGTGCCAGCAGCGTAGCCCCTGGGACAGCCTCCGGGGAGCTGTTTTTT	CASSVAPGTASGELFF
TRBJ2-5	NA	TRBV2	TRBD1	TGTGCCAGTCAGACCGGGACAGGGCAAGAGACCCAGTACTTC	CASQTGTGQETQYF
TRBJ2-1	NA	TRBV3-1/TRBV3-2	TRBD2	TGTGCCAGCAGCCAAGGCCTAGCGGGAGGTCGCTCCTACAATGAGCAGTTCTTC	CASSQGLAGGRSYNEQFF
TRBJ2-7	NA	TRBV5-1	NA	TGCGCCAGCAGCGCCAGCTCCTACGAGCAGTACTTC	CASSASSYEQYF
TRBJ2-3	NA	TRBV12-3/TRBV12-4	NA	TGTGCCAGCAGCCCCCCAGCAGATACGCAGTATTTT	CASSPPADTQYF
TRBJ1-1	NA	TRBV19	TRBD1	TGTGCCAGCGAGACAGGGGTTGGCACTGAAGCTTTCTTT	CASETGVGTEAFF
TRBJ1-2	NA	TRBV27	NA	TGTGCCAGCAGTTTACAGGGGACCTATGGCTACACCTTC	CASSLQGTYGYTF
TRBJ1-2	NA	TRBV28	TRBD1	TGTGCCAGCAGACTACCGGGACAGGGGGCCTATGGCTACACCTTC	CASRLPGQGAYGYTF